What follows describes a single TCR beta chain. This record comes from a study of cytomegalovirus exposure and HLA in healthy donors. PCR amplification relied on 60 Vbeta primers (plus 13 Jbeta primers). Some clones are missing from TCRdb's copy, which holds only in-frame ones; the method was immunoSEQ multiplex PCR. Counted here are over 150,000 clones, approximately 84% occurring once; the ten biggest clones make up around 5%. Trimming cost V 0 bases and J 5 bases, with 10 bases left between them. CDR3 size: 14 residues. Germline CDR1 reads MNHEY; CDR2 reads SVGAGI. The source material was PBMCs. The rearrangement links TRBV6-5 to TRBJ2-5; D gene ambiguous. This clonotype originated in a man between 18 and 35 years old in good health and CMV-seronegative. DNA of the CDR3: TGTGCCAGCAGTTACTCGATAGTTCGGGAGACCCAGTACTTC. Protein: CASSYSIVRETQYF.